Following are 22 T cell receptor beta chains from one sample sequenced in a study of shared clonotypes between healthy human individuals. The protocol was immunoSEQ multiplex PCR, while the TCRdb copy is restricted to in-frame clones and leaves out a portion. The sample consists of millions of clones, roughly 93% of them appearing once. Material for sequencing was naive CD4+ T cells from PBMCs. Subset given: CD45RA+ positively selected. Every receptor here comes from a man aged 18-30 years in good health. Some clones in this sample may be carry-over from other donors' samples.

This chain joins TRBV30 and TRBJ2-1; D not certain. The CDR3 is made up of 12 amino acids. Germline V gene sequence: CDR1 GTSNPN, CDR2 SVGIG (reference sequence). Trimming pared 2 bases from V and 5 bases from J, leaving 7 bases between. CDR3 loop: CAWSSSDNEQFF. CDR3 bases: TGTGCCTGGAGTTCATCAGACAATGAGCAGTTCTTC.

A single count supports this clone. The rearrangement uses TRBV7-9 and TRBJ2-7; no clear D gene. This CDR3 has 13 amino acids. V was cut by 5 bases and J by 5 bases, with 13 bases left in between. Germline V gives CDR1 SEHNR, CDR2 FQNEAQ (reference sequence). This CDR3 reads CASSRSRSDEQYF. Here the CDR3 DNA reads TGTGCCAGCAGCAGGAGCCGTAGTGACGAGCAGTACTTC. The variable domain in full, with the rest retrieved from reference TRBV7-9 and TRBJ2-7, is DTGVSQNPRHKITKRGQNVTFRCDPISEHNRLYWYRQTLGQGPEFLTYFQNEAQLEKSRLLSDRFSAERPKGSFSTLEIQRTEQGDSAMYLCASSRSRSDEQYFGPGTRLTVT.

V is TRBV10-3 and J is TRBJ2-7, with 7 bases lining up with TRBD2. V lost 10 bases to trimming and J lost 2 bases; unmatched junction nucleotides: 11. The CDR3 covers 14 residues. CDR1 and CDR2 (germline): ENHRY, SYGVKD. The CDR3 region has the DNA TGTGCCAGCCTTGACGGGCGGGAGCCCTACGAGCAGTACTTC. Residues: CASLDGREPYEQYF.

The chain has TRBV5-6 and TRBJ2-1; 7 positions match TRBD1. The CDR3 totals 15 residues. CDR1 SGHDT and CDR2 YYEEEE come from the germline V gene. Trimming took 4 bases from V and 4 from J; bases not matched to a gene: 8. CDR3 amino acids: CASSSPGQPYNEQFF. In DNA, the CDR3 is TGTGCCAGCAGCAGCCCGGGACAGCCTTACAATGAGCAGTTCTTC.

The rearrangement links TRBV7-3 to TRBJ2-5; 8 nucleotides line up with TRBD1. Germline values: CDR1 SGHTA, CDR2 FQGTGA. This CDR3 has 16 residues. The V gene end was trimmed by 5 bases and the J gene end by 0 bases; junction bases not matched to a gene: 8. CDR3 residues: CASSPTGGLYQETQYF. CDR3 coding DNA: TGTGCCAGCAGCCCCACAGGGGGTTTATACCAAGAGACCCAGTACTTC.

The chain has TRBV6-6 and TRBJ1-3; D uncertain. Trimming left V 8 bases short and J 1 base short, with 9 bases between. The CDR3 loop spans 13 amino acids. Germline CDR1 MNHNY, CDR2 SVGAGI (reference sequence). The CDR3 bases are TGTGCCAGCGCTAGGGATTCTGGAAACACCATATATTTT. Protein sequence: CASARDSGNTIYF.

The chain has TRBV28 and TRBJ2-5; D gene unclear. The CDR3 length is 13 residues. V lost 6 bases, J lost 1 base, and 9 bases lay in between. Germline CDR1 is MDHEN and CDR2 is SYDVKM. CDR3 in DNA: TGTGCCAGCAGGGGGAACAGCCAAGAGACCCAGTACTTC. Translated, it gives CASRGNSQETQYF.

The sample holds one count of this clone. The J gene is TRBJ2-7, the V gene TRBV7-2; D unclear. CDR3 length: 16 amino acids. Germline loops: CDR1 SGHTA, CDR2 FQGNSA. V lost 1 base and J 2 bases, leaving 15 bases between the germline ends. In nucleotides, the CDR3 is TGTGCCAGCAGCTTAGGGCAAACAACTTTACCCTACGAGCAGTACTTC. Translation: CASSLGQTTLPYEQYF.

V gene TRBV27 combines with J gene TRBJ2-5; 9 bases fit TRBD1. The V and J ends lost 4 bases and 5 bases, in that order; junction bases with no gene match: 8. The CDR3 sequence is 15 residues long. Germline CDR1 MNHEY, CDR2 SMNVEV (reference sequence). For the CDR3, the DNA is TGTGCCAGCAGTTACGGGGACAGGGCCGGCGAGACCCAGTACTTC. This codes for CASSYGDRAGETQYF.

Comments on this clone: The sample contains more than one DNA sequence encoding this CDR3. The chain joins TRBV5-1 to TRBJ2-3, with D tentatively TRBD2 (5 bases). This CDR3 has 13 residues. Germline CDR1 reads SGHRS; CDR2 reads YFSETQ. V was cut by 0 bases and J by 6 bases, with 8 bases left in between. CDR3 region: CASSLEGGDTQYF. CDR3 sequence (DNA): TGCGCCAGCAGCTTGGAAGGAGGCGATACGCAGTATTTT.

The sample holds one count of this clone. The chain is built from TRBV7-6 and TRBJ2-7; 7 nucleotides match TRBD1. The CDR3 runs to 19 residues. J lost 0 bases, V lost 0 bases, and 14 bases had no gene match. CDR1 and CDR2 (germline): SGHVS, FNYEAQ. The CDR3 sequence is CASSLALIPGTVASYEQYF. The CDR3 coding sequence is TGTGCCAGCAGCTTAGCGTTAATCCCCGGGACAGTCGCCTCCTACGAGCAGTACTTC.

The rearrangement joins TRBV9 to TRBJ2-5; D ambiguous. V lost 4 bases, J lost 5 bases, and 12 bases lay in between. The V gene's germline CDR1 is SGDLS and CDR2 YYNGEE. The CDR3 is 13 residues long. CDR3 region: CASSPPLWETQYF. As DNA, the CDR3 is TGTGCCAGCAGCCCCCCCCTTTGGGAGACCCAGTACTTC.

The CDR3 coding sequence is TGCAGCCCCGCCATCCAGGGGGGCTATGGCTACACCTTC. Its translation is CSPAIQGGYGYTF. The rearrangement uses TRBV29-1 and TRBJ1-2; 7 bases agree with TRBD1. Trimming removed 8 bases from V and 4 bases from J; junction bases left unmatched: 10. This CDR3 is 13 amino acids long. Germline V CDR1 and CDR2: SQVTM, ANQGSEA.

A remark on this clone: This same CDR3 is encoded by further DNA sequences in the sample. J is TRBJ2-7 and V is TRBV2; D is ambiguous. Deletions cut 6 bases from V and 7 bases from J, with 10 bases between. In germline, CDR1 is SNHLY, CDR2 FYNNEI. CDR3 size: 11 residues. The chain's CDR3 is CASSLSAEQYF. The CDR3, as DNA: TGTGCCAGCAGCTTGTCAGCAGAGCAGTACTTC.

The DNA of the CDR3 is TGTGCCAGCAGTGGGACAGGGCAGGCTTTCTTT. This encodes CASSGTGQAFF. The chain recombines TRBV2 with TRBJ1-1; 8 nucleotides line up with TRBD1. V was pared by 4 bases and J by 11 bases, with 3 bases of the junction left unmatched. The CDR3 length is 11 residues. Germline CDR1 reads SNHLY; CDR2 reads FYNNEI.

V is TRBV5-1 and J is TRBJ1-1, with D uncertain. The length of the CDR3 is 14 residues. CDR1 and CDR2 (germline): SGHRS, YFSETQ. V was cut by 3 bases and J by 1 base, with 10 bases left in between. CDR3 protein: CASSSREGNTEAFF. CDR3 coding DNA: TGCGCCAGCAGCTCCCGCGAGGGGAACACTGAAGCTTTCTTT.

The V call is TRBV4-1, the J call TRBJ2-2; TRBD1 agrees at 10 bases. CDR3 size: 19 residues. In germline, CDR1 is MGHRA, CDR2 YSYEKL. V was pared by 4 bases and J by 4 bases, with 15 bases of the junction left unmatched. The CDR3 DNA reads as TGCGCCAGCAGCCGCCTAAGCAGACAGGGGGCTCGGGGCACCGGGGAGCTGTTTTTT. Translated, it gives CASSRLSRQGARGTGELFF.

The chain is built from TRBV30 and TRBJ2-5; 8 bases are shared with TRBD1. The CDR3 covers 16 residues. Germline V CDR1 and CDR2: GTSNPN, SVGIG (reference sequence). V lost 1 base and J lost 4; bases outside the gene matches: 11. This CDR3 is CAWSDYIRTGRETQYF. DNA of the CDR3: TGTGCCTGGAGTGATTACATCCGGACAGGGAGAGAGACCCAGTACTTC.

This clone was recorded only once. This sequence joins TRBV28 and TRBJ1-6; 8 nucleotides align to TRBD1. V shed 5 bases, J shed 9 bases, and the junction held 6 bases outside the gene matches. Germline CDR1 and CDR2: MDHEN and SYDVKM. This CDR3 comprises 14 residues. CDR3 loop: CASSPRTGLSPLHF. CDR3 DNA sequence: TGTGCCAGCAGTCCACGGACAGGGCTTTCACCCCTCCACTTT.

A remark on this clone: Other nucleotide sequences from this sample produce the same CDR3. The gene calls are TRBV5-6 and TRBJ2-6, with TRBD1 identical over 9 bases. The length of the CDR3 is 17 residues. Trimming at V came to 2 bases and at J to 2 bases, leaving 5 bases not matched to a gene. Germline lookup yields CDR1 SGHDT and CDR2 YYEEEE. CDR3 amino acids: CASSLGTGSAGANVLTF. CDR3 bases: TGTGCCAGCAGCTTAGGGACAGGGTCGGCTGGGGCCAACGTCCTGACTTTC.

This clone was detected only once. The chain joins TRBV27 to TRBJ2-1; D might be TRBD2 (6 bases). CDR3 size: 16 residues. V lost 3 bases, J lost 13 bases, and 25 bases lay in between. Germline lookup yields CDR1 MNHEY and CDR2 SMNVEV (reference sequence). CDR3 coding DNA: TGTGCCAGCAGTTTTGGGGGGTCAGTTACTCGCGAGAGACAGTTCTTC. Translating gives CASSFGGSVTRERQFF.

The chain couples TRBV29-1 to TRBJ2-5; tentative D call: TRBD1 (6 bases). This CDR3 is built from 13 residues. V was pared by 3 bases and J by 3 bases, with 11 bases between. CDR1 is SQVTM and CDR2 is ANQGSEA in the germline V gene. The CDR3 sequence is CSVDGGGEETQYF. The CDR3 DNA sequence: TGCAGCGTTGATGGGGGCGGTGAAGAGACCCAGTACTTC.